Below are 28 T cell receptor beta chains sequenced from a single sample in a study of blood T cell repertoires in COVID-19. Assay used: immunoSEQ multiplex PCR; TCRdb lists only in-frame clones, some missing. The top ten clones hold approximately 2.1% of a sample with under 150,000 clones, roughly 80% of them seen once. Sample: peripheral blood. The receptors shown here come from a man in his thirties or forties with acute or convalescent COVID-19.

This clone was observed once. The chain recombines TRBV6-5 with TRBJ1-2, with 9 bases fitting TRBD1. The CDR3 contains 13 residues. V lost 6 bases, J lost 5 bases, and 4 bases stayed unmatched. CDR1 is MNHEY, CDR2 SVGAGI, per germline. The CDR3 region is CASREGQGYGYTF. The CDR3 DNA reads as TGTGCCAGCAGGGAGGGACAGGGATATGGCTACACCTTC.

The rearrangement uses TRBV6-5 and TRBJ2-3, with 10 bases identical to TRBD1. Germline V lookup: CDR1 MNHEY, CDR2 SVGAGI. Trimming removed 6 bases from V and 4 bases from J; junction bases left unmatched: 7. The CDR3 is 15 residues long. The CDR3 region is CASRPGTGVSDTQYF. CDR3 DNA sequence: TGTGCCAGCAGGCCCGGGACAGGGGTTTCAGATACGCAGTATTTT.

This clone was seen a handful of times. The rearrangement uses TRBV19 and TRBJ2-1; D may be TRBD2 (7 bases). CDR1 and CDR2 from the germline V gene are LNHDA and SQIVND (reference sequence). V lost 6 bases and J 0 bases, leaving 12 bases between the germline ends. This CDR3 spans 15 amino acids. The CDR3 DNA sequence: TGTGCCAGTAGCCTGGGGGGGCACTCCTACAATGAGCAGTTCTTC. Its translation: CASSLGGHSYNEQFF.

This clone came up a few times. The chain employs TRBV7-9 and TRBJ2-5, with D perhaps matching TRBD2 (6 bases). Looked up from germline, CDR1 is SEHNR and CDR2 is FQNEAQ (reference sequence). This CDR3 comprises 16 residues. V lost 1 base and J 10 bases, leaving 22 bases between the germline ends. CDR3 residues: CASSLGRPTLGGDQYF. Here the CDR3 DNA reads TGTGCCAGCAGCTTAGGAAGACCGACCCTCGGAGGGGACCAGTACTTC.

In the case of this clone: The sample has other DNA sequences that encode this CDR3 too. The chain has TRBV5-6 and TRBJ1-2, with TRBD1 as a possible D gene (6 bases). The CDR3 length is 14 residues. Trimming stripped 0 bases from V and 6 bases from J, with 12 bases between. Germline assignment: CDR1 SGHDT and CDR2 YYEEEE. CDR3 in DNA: TGTGCCAGCAGCTTGGGGGGGCGAATAGATGGCTACACCTTC. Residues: CASSLGGRIDGYTF.

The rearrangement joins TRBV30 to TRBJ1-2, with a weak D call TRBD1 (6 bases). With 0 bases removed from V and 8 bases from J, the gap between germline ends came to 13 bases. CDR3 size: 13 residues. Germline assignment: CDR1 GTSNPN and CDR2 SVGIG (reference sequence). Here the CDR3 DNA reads TGTGCCTGGAGTGTGGCGGACCAGGGGGGCTACACCTTC. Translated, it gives CAWSVADQGGYTF.

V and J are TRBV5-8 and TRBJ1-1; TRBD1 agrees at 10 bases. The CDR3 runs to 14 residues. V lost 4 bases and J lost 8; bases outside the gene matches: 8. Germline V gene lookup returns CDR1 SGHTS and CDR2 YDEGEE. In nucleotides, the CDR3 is TGTGCCAGCAGCCCAGGACAGGGGGTTTGGGAAGCTTTCTTT. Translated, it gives CASSPGQGVWEAFF.

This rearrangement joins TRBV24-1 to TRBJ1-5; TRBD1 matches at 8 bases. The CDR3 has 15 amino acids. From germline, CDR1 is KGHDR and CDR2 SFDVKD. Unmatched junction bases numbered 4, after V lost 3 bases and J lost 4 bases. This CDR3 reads CATSDGQGGNQPQHF. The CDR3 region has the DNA TGTGCCACCAGTGATGGACAGGGAGGGAATCAGCCCCAGCATTTT.

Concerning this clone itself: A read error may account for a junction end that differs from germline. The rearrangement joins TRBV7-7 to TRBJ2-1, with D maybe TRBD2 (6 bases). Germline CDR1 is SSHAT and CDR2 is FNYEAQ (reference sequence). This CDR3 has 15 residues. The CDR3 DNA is TGTGCTAGCAGCTTAGGCGGGGTCCACTACAATGAGCAGTTCTTC. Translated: CASSLGGVHYNEQFF. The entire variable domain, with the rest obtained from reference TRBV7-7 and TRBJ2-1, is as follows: GAGVSQSPRYKVTKRGQDVTLRCDPISSHATLYWYQQALGQGPEFLTYFNYEAQPDKSGLPSDRFSAERPEGSISTLTIQRTEQRDSAMYRCASSLGGVHYNEQFFGPGTRLTVL.

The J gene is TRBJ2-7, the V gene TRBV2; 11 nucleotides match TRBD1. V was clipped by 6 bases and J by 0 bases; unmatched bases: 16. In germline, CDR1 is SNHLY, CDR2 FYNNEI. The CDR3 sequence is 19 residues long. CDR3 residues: CASRAGTGGLIVVSYEQYF. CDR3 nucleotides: TGTGCCAGCAGAGCCGGGACAGGGGGATTAATTGTAGTCTCCTACGAGCAGTACTTC.

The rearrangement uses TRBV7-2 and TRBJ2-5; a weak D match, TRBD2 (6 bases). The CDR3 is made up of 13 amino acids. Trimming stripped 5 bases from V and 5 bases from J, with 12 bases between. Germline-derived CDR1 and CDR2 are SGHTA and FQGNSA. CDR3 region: CASSRTGGETQYF. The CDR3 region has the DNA TGTGCCAGCAGCCGGACTGGGGGGGAGACCCAGTACTTC. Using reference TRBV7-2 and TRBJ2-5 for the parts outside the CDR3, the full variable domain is GAGVSQSPSNKVTEKGKDVELRCDPISGHTALYWYRQSLGQGLEFLIYFQGNSAPDKSGLPSDRFSAERTGGSVSTLTIQRTQQEDSAVYLCASSRTGGETQYFGPGTRLLVL.

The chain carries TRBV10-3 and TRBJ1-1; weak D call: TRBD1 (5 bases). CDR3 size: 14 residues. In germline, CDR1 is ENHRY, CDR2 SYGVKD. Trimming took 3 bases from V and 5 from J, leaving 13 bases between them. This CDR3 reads CAISEGATITEAFF. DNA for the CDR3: TGTGCCATCAGTGAAGGGGCCACTATAACTGAAGCTTTCTTT.

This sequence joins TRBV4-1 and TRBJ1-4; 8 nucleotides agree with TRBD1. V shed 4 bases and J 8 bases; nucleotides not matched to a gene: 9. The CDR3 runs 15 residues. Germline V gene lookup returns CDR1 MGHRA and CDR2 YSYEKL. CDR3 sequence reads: CASSPPDREGEKLFF. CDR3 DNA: TGCGCCAGCAGCCCTCCGGACAGGGAAGGGGAAAAACTGTTTTTT.

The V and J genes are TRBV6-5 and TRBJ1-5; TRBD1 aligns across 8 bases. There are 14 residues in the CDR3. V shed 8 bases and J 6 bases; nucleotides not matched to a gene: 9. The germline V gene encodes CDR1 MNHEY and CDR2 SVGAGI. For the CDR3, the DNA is TGTGCCAGCTCCCAGACAGGGGAGGTTCAGCCCCAGCATTTT. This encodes CASSQTGEVQPQHF.

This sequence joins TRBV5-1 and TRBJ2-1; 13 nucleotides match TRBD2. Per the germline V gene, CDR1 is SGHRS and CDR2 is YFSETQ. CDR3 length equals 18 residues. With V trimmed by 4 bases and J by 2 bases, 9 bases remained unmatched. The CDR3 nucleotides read TGCGCCAGCAGCCGAGCCGGACTAGCGGGAGTGCCCTACAATGAGCAGTTCTTC. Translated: CASSRAGLAGVPYNEQFF.

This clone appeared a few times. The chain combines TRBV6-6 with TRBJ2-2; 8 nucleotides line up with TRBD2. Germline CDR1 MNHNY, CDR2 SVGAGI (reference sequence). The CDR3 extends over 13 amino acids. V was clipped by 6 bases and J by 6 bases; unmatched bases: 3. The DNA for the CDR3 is TGTGCCAGCAGGGCCGGGAGGGCCGGGGAGCTGTTTTTT. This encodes CASRAGRAGELFF.

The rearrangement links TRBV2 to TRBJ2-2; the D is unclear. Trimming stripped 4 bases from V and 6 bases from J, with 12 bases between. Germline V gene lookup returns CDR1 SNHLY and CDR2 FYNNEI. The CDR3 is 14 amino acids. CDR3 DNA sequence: TGTGCCAGCAGTGCCTCCAGGTCCCCCGGGGAGCTGTTTTTT. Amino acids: CASSASRSPGELFF.

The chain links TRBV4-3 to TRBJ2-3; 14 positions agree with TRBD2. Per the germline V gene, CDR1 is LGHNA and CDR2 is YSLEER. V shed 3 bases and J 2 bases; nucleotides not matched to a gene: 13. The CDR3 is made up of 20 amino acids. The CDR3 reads CASSQVGRLAGGIFTDTQYF. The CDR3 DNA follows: TGCGCCAGCAGCCAGGTTGGAAGACTAGCGGGGGGGATATTCACAGATACGCAGTATTTT.

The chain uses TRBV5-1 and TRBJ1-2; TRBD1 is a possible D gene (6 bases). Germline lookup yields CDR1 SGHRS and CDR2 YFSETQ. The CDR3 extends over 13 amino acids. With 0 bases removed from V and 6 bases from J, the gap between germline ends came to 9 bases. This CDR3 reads CASSLGGGDGYTF. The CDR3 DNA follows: TGCGCCAGCAGCTTGGGCGGGGGCGATGGCTACACCTTC.

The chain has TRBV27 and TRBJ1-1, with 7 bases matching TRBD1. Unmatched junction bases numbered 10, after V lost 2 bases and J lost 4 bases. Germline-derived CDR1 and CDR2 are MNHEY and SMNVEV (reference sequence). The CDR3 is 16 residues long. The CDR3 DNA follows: TGTGCCAGCAGTTTACTTACCGGGACAGTAATCACTGAAGCTTTCTTT. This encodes CASSLLTGTVITEAFF.

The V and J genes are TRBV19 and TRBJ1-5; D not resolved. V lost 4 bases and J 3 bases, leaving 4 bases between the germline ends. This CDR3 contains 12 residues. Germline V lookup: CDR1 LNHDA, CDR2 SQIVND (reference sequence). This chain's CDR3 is CASSNINQPQHF. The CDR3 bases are TGTGCCAGTAGTAACATCAATCAGCCCCAGCATTTT.

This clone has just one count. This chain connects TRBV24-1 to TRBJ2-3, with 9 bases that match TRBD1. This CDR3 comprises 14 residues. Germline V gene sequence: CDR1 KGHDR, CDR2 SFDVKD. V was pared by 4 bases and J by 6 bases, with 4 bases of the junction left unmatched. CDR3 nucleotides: TGTGCCACCAGTGACGGACAGGGGTTTGATACGCAGTATTTT. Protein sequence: CATSDGQGFDTQYF.

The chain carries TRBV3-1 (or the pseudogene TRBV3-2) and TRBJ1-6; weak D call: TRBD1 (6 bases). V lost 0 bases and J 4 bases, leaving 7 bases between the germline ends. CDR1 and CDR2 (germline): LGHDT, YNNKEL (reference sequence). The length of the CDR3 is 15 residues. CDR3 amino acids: CASSQETGYNSPLHF. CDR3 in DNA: TGTGCCAGCAGCCAAGAGACAGGTTATAATTCACCCCTCCACTTT.

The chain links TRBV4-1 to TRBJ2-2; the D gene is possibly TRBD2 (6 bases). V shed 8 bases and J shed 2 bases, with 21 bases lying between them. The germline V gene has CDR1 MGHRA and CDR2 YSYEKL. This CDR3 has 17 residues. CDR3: CASSPGPAGPNTGELFF. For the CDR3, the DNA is TGCGCCAGCTCCCCTGGACCAGCGGGCCCTAACACCGGGGAGCTGTTTTTT.

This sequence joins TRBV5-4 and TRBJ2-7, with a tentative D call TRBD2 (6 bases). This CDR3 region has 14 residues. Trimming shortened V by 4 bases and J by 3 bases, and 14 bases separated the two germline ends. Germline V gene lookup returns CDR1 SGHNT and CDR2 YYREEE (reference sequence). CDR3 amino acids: CASSIRDGGYEQYV. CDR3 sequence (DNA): TGTGCCAGCAGCATCAGGGACGGGGGCTACGAGCAGTACGTC.

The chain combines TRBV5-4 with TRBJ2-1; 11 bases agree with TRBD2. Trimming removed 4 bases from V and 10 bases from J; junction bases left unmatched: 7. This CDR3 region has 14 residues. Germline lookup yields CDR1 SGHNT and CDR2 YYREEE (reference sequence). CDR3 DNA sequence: TGTGCCAGCAGCACTCCCGGGACTAGCGGCGAGCAGTTCTTC. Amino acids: CASSTPGTSGEQFF.

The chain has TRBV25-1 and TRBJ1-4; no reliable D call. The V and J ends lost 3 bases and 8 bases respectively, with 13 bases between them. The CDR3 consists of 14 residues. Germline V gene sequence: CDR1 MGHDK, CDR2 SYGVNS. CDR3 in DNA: TGTGCCAGCAGTGAGTCCCTCTCGACAGAAAAACTGTTTTTT. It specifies CASSESLSTEKLFF. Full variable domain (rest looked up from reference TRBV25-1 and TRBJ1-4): EADIYQTPRYLVIGTGKKITLECSQTMGHDKMYWYQQDPGMELHLIHYSYGVNSTEKGDLSSESTVSRIRTEHFPLTLESARPSHTSQYLCASSESLSTEKLFFGSGTQLSVL.

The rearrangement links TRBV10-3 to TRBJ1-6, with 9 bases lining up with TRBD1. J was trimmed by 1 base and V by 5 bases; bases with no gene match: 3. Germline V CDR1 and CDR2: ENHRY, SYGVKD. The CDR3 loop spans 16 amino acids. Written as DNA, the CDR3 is TGTGCCATCAGTCCGACAGGGGGGTCCTATAATTCACCCCTCCACTTT. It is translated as CAISPTGGSYNSPLHF.